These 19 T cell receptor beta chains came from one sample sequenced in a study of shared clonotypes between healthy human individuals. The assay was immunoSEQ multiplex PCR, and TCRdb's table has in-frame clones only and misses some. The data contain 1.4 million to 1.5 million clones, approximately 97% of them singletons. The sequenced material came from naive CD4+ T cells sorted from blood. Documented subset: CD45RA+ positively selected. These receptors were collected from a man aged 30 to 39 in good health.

CDR3 loop: CASRQGSLGGYTF. CDR3 nucleotide sequence: TGTGCCAGTAGACAGGGGTCTTTAGGAGGCTACACCTTC. The chain combines TRBV6-4 with TRBJ1-2; 8 bases align to TRBD1. CDR1 is MRHNA and CDR2 is SNTAGT in the germline V gene. CDR3 length: 13 amino acids. V was clipped by 9 bases and J by 8 bases; unmatched bases: 11.

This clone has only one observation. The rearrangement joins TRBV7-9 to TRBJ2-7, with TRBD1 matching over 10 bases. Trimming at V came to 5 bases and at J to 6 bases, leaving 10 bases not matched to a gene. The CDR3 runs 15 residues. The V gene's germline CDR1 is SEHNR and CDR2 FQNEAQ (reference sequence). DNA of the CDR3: TGTGCCAGCAGCCTATCCCGACAGGGGGCGGGCGAGCAGTACTTC. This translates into CASSLSRQGAGEQYF.

CDR3 amino acids: CASSLTGGTDTQYF. CDR3 DNA sequence: TGCGCCAGCAGTTTGACAGGGGGGACAGATACGCAGTATTTT. This rearrangement joins TRBV10-1 to TRBJ2-3, with 9 bases that match TRBD1. CDR3 length: 14 amino acids. Losses at the gene ends were 5 bases for V and 3 bases for J; bases not matched to a gene: 3. Germline V gene data show CDR1 as WNHNN and CDR2 as SYGVQD (reference sequence).

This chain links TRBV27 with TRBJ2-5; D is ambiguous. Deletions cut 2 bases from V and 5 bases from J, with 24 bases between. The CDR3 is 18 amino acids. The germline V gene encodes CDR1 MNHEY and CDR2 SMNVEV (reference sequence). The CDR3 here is CASSLVGIPGRKGETQYF. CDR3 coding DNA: TGTGCCAGCAGTTTAGTCGGAATCCCCGGGCGGAAAGGGGAGACCCAGTACTTC.

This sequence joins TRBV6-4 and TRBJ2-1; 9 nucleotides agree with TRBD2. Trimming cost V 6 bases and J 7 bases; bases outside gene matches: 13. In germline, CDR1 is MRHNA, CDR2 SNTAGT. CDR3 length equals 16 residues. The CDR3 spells CASSPSGRPKGNEQFF. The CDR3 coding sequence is TGTGCCAGCAGCCCCAGCGGGAGGCCTAAAGGGAATGAGCAGTTCTTC.

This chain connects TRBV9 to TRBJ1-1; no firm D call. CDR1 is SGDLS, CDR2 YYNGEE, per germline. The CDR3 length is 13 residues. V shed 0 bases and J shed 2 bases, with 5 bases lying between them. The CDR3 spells CASSVADNTEAFF. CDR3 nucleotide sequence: TGTGCCAGCAGCGTAGCAGATAACACTGAAGCTTTCTTT.

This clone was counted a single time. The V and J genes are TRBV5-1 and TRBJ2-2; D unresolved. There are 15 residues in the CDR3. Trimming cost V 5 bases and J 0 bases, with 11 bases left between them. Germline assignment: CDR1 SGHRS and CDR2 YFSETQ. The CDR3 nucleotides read TGCGCCAGCAGGACGGATCCTGCGAACACCGGGGAGCTGTTTTTT. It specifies CASRTDPANTGELFF. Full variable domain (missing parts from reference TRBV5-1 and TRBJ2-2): KAGVTQTPRYLIKTRGQQVTLSCSPISGHRSVSWYQQTPGQGLQFLFEYFSETQRNKGNFPGRFSGRQFSNSRSEMNVSTLELGDSALYLCASRTDPANTGELFFGEGSRLTVL.

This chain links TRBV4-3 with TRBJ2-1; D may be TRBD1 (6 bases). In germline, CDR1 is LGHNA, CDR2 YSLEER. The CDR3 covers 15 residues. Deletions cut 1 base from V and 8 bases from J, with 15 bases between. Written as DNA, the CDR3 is TGCGCCAGCAGCCAAGGTTTTACAGGGAGATATGAGCAGTTCTTC. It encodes CASSQGFTGRYEQFF.

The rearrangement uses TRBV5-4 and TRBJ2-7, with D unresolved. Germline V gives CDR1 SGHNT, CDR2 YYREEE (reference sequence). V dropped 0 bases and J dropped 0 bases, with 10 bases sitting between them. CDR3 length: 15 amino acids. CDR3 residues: CASSLETVSSYEQYF. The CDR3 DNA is TGTGCCAGCAGCTTGGAGACGGTAAGCTCCTACGAGCAGTACTTC.

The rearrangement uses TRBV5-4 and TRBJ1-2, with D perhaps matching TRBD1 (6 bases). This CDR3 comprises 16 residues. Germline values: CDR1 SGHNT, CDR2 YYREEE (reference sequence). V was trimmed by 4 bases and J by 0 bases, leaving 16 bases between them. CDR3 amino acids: CASSTGGGATNYGYTF. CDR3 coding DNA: TGTGCCAGCAGCACTGGTGGGGGGGCGACTAACTATGGCTACACCTTC.

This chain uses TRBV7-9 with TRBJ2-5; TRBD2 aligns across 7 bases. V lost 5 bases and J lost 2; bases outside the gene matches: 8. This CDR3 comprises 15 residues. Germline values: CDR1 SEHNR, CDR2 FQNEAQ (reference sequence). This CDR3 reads CASSERQGLQETQYF. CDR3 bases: TGTGCCAGCAGCGAAAGGCAGGGACTACAAGAGACCCAGTACTTC.

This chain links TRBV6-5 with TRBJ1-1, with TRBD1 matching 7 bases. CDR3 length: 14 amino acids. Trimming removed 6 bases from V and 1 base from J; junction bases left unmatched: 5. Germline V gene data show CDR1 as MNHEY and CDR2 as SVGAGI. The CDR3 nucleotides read TGTGCCAGCAGGTCCAGGGGGGAGAACACTGAAGCTTTCTTT. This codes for CASRSRGENTEAFF.

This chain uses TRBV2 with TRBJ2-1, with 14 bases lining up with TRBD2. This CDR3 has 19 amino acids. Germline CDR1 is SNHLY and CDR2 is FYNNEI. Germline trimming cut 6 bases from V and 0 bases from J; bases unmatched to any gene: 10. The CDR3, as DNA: TGTGCCAGCAGGGGTGGACTAGCGGGAGGTCCTAGCTCCTACAATGAGCAGTTCTTC. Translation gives CASRGGLAGGPSSYNEQFF.

In DNA, the CDR3 is TGTGCCAGCAGCACCCGGACAGGGGCTGGAAACACCATATATTTT. Translating gives CASSTRTGAGNTIYF. The chain couples TRBV7-8 to TRBJ1-3; 9 positions agree with TRBD1. Germline V CDR1 and CDR2: SGHVS, FQNEAQ. Trimming removed 5 bases from V and 2 bases from J; junction bases left unmatched: 4. The CDR3 spans 15 residues.

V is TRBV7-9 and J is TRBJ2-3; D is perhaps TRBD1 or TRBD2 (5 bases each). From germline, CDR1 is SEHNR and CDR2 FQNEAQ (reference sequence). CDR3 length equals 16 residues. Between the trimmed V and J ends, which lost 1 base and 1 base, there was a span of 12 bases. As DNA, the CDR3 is TGTGCCAGCAGCTTAGGCCACCGGGGCCGCACAGATACGCAGTATTTT. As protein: CASSLGHRGRTDTQYF.

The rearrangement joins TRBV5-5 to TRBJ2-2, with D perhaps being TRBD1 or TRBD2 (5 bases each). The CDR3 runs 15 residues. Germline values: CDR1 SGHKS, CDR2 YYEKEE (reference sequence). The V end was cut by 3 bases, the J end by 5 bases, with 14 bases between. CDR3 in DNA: TGTGCCAGCAGCTCGAGCCGGGACGGGACCGGGGAGCTGTTTTTT. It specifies CASSSSRDGTGELFF.

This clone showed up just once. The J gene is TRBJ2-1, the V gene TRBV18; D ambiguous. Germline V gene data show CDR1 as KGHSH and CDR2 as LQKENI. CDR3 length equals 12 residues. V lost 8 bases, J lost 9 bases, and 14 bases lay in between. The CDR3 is CASLTPNSEQFF. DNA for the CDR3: TGTGCCAGCCTGACTCCCAACAGTGAGCAGTTCTTC.

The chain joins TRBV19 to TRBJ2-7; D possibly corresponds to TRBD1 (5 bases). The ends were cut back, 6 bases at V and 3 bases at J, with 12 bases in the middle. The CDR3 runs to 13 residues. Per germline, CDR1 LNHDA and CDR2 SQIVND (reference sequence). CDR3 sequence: CASSQTESYEQYF. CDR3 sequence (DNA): TGTGCCAGTAGCCAGACAGAAAGCTACGAGCAGTACTTC.

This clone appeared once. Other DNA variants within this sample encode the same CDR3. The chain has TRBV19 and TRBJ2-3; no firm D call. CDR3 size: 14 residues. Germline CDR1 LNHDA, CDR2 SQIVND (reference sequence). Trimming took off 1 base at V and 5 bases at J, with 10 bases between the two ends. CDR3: CASSIGLGKDTQYF. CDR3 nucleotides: TGTGCCAGTAGTATAGGCCTAGGCAAAGATACGCAGTATTTT.